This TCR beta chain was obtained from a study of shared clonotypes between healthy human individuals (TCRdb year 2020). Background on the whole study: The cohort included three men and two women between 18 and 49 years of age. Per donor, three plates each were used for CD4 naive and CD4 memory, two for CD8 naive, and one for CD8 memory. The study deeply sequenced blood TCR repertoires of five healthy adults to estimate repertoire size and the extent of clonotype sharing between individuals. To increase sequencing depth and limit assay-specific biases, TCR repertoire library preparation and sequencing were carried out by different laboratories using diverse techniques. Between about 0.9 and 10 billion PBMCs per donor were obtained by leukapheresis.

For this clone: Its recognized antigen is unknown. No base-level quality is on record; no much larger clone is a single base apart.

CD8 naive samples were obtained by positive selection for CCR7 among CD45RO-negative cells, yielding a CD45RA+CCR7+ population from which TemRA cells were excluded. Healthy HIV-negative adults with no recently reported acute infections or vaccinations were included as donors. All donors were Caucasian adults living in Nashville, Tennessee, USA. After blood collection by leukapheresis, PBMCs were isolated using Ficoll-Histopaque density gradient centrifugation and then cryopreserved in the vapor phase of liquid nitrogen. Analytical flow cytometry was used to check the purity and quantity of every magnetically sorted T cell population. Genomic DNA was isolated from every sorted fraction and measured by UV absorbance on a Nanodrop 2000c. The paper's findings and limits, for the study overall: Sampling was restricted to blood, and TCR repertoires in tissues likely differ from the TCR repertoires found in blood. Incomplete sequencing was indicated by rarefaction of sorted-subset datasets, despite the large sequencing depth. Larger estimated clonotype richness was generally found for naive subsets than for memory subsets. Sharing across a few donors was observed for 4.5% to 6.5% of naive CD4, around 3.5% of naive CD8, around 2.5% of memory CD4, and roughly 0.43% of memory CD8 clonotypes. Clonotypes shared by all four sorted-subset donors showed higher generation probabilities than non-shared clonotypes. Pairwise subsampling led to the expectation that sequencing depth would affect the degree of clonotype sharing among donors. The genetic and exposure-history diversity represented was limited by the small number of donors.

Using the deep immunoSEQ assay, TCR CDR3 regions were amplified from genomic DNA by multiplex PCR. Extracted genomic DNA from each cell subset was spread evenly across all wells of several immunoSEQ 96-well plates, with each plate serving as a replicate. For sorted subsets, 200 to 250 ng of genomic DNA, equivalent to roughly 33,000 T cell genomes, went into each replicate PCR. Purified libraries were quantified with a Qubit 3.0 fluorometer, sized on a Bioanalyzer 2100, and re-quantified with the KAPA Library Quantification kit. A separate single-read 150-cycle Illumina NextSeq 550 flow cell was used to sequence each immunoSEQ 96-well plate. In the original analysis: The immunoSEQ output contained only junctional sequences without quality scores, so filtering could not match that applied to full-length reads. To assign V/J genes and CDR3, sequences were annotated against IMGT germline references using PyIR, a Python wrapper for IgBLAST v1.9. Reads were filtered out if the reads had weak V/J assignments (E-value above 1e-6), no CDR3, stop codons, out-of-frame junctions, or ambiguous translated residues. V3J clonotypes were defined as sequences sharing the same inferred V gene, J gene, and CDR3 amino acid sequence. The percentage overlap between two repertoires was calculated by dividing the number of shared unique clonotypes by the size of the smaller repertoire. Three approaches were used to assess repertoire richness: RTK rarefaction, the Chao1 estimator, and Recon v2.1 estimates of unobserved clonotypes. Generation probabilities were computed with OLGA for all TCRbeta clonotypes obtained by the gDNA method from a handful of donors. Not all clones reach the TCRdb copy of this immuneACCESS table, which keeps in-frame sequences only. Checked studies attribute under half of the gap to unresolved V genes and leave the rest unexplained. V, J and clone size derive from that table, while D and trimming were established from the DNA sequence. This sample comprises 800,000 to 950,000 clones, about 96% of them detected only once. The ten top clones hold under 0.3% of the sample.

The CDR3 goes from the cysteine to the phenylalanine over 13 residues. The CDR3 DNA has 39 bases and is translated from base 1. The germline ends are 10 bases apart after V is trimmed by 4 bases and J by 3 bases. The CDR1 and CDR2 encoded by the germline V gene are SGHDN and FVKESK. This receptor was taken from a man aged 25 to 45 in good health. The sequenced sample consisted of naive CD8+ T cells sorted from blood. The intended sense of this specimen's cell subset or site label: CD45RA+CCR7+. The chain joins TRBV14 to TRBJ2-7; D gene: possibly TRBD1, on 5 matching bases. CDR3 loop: CASSLRAFYEQYF. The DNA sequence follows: TGTGCCAGCAGCCTCAGGGCTTTCTACGAGCAGTACTTC.